This T cell receptor (beta chain) emerged from a study of vaccination effects on CD4 cells after COVID-19. Study at large: Participants were vaccinated with two doses of either the BNT162b2 or mRNA-1273 vaccine. Sample provision by two convalescent patients occurred 16 days and one week before vaccination. Regarding the study as a whole: Few convalescent patients, and no early post-infection timepoints, were available to the study.

Viral peptide pools were used in the ViraFEST assay to expand antigen-specific CD4+ T cells, and sequencing came afterward. A roughly ten-day culture period preceded the isolation of CD4+ T cells. Confirmation by PCR established that the person had SARS-CoV-2 infection between March and December 2020. Germline lookup yields CDR1 MNHEY and CDR2 SMNVEV (reference sequence). There are 16 residues in the CDR3. With 6 bases clipped from V and 0 bases from J, the junction kept 11 bases outside the gene matches. Data came from immunoSEQ multiplex PCR; TCRdb stores just in-frame clones and leaves some out. The sample gives roughly 54,000 clones, 76% of which show up once; 4.5% to 5.5% is in the top ten. With respect to this clone: Antigen: not known.

The TCR originated in a human donor who had a prior SARS-CoV-2 infection. V is TRBV27 and J is TRBJ2-7; TRBD1 agrees at 7 bases. Sequenced here: CD4+ T cells from PBMCs cultured with HIV peptides, sampled before COVID-19 vaccination. Documented subset: HIV-1 Nef peptide pool negative control/reference culture. The CDR3 is CASSHLINRGSYEQYF. In nucleotides, the CDR3 is TGTGCCAGCAGCCACCTGATCAACAGGGGCTCCTACGAGCAGTACTTC.